This T cell receptor (beta chain) is from a study of T cell responses to AZD1222 COVID-19 vaccine. CDR3 length: 11 residues. Germline V gives CDR1 DFQATT, CDR2 SNEGSKA (reference sequence). The V end was cut by 3 bases, the J end by 4 bases, with 6 bases between. The repertoire was sequenced with immunoSEQ multiplex PCR; TCRdb's copy has only in-frame clones and lacks some. The table lists over 150,000 clones, about nine tenths of them singletons. As for this clone: The antigen is undetermined.

General study points: Spike-specific TCR breadth and depth went up after people got two AZD1222 doses.

The V call is TRBV20-1, the J call TRBJ1-1; TRBD1 is a possible D gene (6 bases). The sample in question was peripheral blood, obtained on day 0 of AZD1222 vaccination. The source is an adult in good health. The CDR3 DNA is TGCAGTGCTAGGGGGGCCACTGAAGCTTTCTTT. Its protein product is CSARGATEAFF.